Listed below are T cell receptor beta chains from one sample, sequenced in a study of blood T cell repertoires in COVID-19. Produced via immunoSEQ multiplex PCR; TCRdb's table is partial and in-frame only. The repertoire holds 200,000 to 300,000 clones, roughly 88% seen once, with around 27% in the top ten. Sequenced sample: peripheral blood. The receptor set was obtained from a man between 40 and 49 years old with acute or convalescent COVID-19. Each CDR3 is given with its conserved first and last residue. A D gene is named only where the DNA matches it firmly. Where a row states a size, it is once, few, many or the class of an expanded clone; other rows omit it.

D: TRBD1
size: -
J: TRBJ1-5
V: TRBV4-1
DNA: TGCGCCAGCAGCCAAGTTGAGGGCAGGGGGGGCAATCAGCCCCAGCATTTT
CDR3: CASSQVEGRGGNQPQHF

D: -
size: many
J: TRBJ1-1
V: TRBV6-5
DNA: TGTGCCAGCAGTTACATCGACGCCCGAAGGGGAGCTTTCTTT
CDR3: CASSYIDARRGAFF

D: TRBD1
size: -
J: TRBJ2-2
V: TRBV29-1
DNA: TGCAGCGTTGGCGGCCTAGGGGACAGCCACACCGGGGAGCTGTTTTTT
CDR3: CSVGGLGDSHTGELFF

D: -
size: few
J: TRBJ2-6
V: TRBV5-1
DNA: TGCGCCAGCGGGATAGCGGTCGGGGCCAACGTCCTGACTTTC
CDR3: CASGIAVGANVLTF

D: -
size: -
J: TRBJ1-5
V: TRBV2
DNA: TGTGCCAGCAGTGCTATTGGCAATCAGCCCCAGCATTTT
CDR3: CASSAIGNQPQHF

D: -
size: once
J: TRBJ1-1
V: TRBV5-5
DNA: TGTGCCAGCAGCTTGGGATTATCACATAGGACAGAAGCTTTCTTT
CDR3: CASSLGLSHRTEAFF

D: TRBD1
size: few
J: TRBJ1-6
V: TRBV30
DNA: TGTGCCTGGTGGGACAGCCGGAATTCACCCCTCCACTTT
CDR3: CAWWDSRNSPLHF

D: -
size: -
J: TRBJ2-5
V: TRBV9
DNA: TGTGCCAGCAGCGTCGACTCCGCCCAAGAGACCCAGTACTTC
CDR3: CASSVDSAQETQYF

D: -
size: few
J: TRBJ2-5
V: TRBV6-5
DNA: TGTGCCAGCAGTCCGGGTTACCAAGAGACCCAGTACTTC
CDR3: CASSPGYQETQYF

D: -
size: -
J: TRBJ1-6
V: TRBV27
DNA: TGTGCCAGCAGAGTAAAGTACAGGGATTATAATTCACCCCTCCACTTT
CDR3: CASRVKYRDYNSPLHF

D: TRBD2
size: -
J: TRBJ2-3
V: TRBV29-1
DNA: TGCAGCGTTGAAGGATTAGCGGGGGGCACAGATACGCAGTATTTT
CDR3: CSVEGLAGGTDTQYF

D: -
size: once
J: TRBJ1-2
V: TRBV27
DNA: TGTGCCAGCACATCGTGGCCAGGGGTCGGGGGCTACACCTTC
CDR3: CASTSWPGVGGYTF

D: TRBD2
size: -
J: TRBJ2-7
V: TRBV15
DNA: TGTGCCACCAGCAGAGGAAGCGGGGGATCGTCCTACGAGCAGTACTTC
CDR3: CATSRGSGGSSYEQYF

D: -
size: -
J: TRBJ1-2
V: TRBV6-5
DNA: TGTGCCAGCAGTTCCGACTTTTATGGCTACACCTTC
CDR3: CASSSDFYGYTF

D: -
size: once
J: TRBJ2-3
V: TRBV11-2
DNA: TGTGCCAGCAGCTTATCCGGGACTCGATTACCAGATACGCAGTATTTT
CDR3: CASSLSGTRLPDTQYF

D: -
size: -
J: TRBJ2-6
V: TRBV30
DNA: TGTGCCTGGAGCCCCACAGGGTCTGGGGCCAACGTCCTGACTTTC
CDR3: CAWSPTGSGANVLTF

D: -
size: -
J: TRBJ1-1
V: TRBV18
DNA: TGTGCCAGCGCCATTCACACCTACACTGAAGCTTTCTTT
CDR3: CASAIHTYTEAFF

D: -
size: -
J: TRBJ1-1
V: TRBV20-1
DNA: TGCAGTGCTGGCGGGACGGATGAAGCTTTCTTT
CDR3: CSAGGTDEAFF

D: -
size: -
J: TRBJ1-4
V: TRBV19
DNA: TGTGCCAGTACCTACAGGGCCTCCCCTGGGGAAAAACTGTTTTTT
CDR3: CASTYRASPGEKLFF

D: TRBD2
size: -
J: TRBJ2-3
V: TRBV7-2
DNA: TGTGCCAGCAGCTCGACTAGCGGGGGGAATACGCAGTATTTT
CDR3: CASSSTSGGNTQYF

D: TRBD1
size: -
J: TRBJ2-2
V: TRBV19
DNA: TGTGCCAGTAGTACGAGGACAGGGCGGTCTGGAAACACCGGGGAGCTGTTTTTT
CDR3: CASSTRTGRSGNTGELFF

D: TRBD2
size: -
J: TRBJ2-1
V: TRBV9
DNA: TGTGCCAGCAGCCCCAGACTAGCGGTCGGAGAGCATGAGCAGTTCTTC
CDR3: CASSPRLAVGEHEQFF

D: -
size: -
J: TRBJ1-6
V: TRBV30
DNA: TGTGCCTCAGGGGTGTCCTATAATTCACCCCTCCACTTT
CDR3: CASGVSYNSPLHF

D: TRBD1
size: -
J: TRBJ1-5
V: TRBV19
DNA: TGTGCCAGTAGCGGAACTCCGGGACAGGATCAGCCCCAGCATTTT
CDR3: CASSGTPGQDQPQHF

D: -
size: -
J: TRBJ1-5
V: TRBV27
DNA: TGTGCCAGCAGTTTATTGAGCAGGGTCAATCAGCCCCAGCATTTT
CDR3: CASSLLSRVNQPQHF

D: -
size: few
J: TRBJ2-3
V: TRBV12-3/TRBV12-4
DNA: TGTGCCAGCAGCCCCCGGACAGATACGCAGTATTTT
CDR3: CASSPRTDTQYF

D: -
size: -
J: TRBJ1-2
V: TRBV10-3
DNA: TGTGCCGCCATGGGGGGAGACTATGGCTACACCTTC
CDR3: CAAMGGDYGYTF

D: TRBD2
size: few
J: TRBJ2-1
V: TRBV5-6
DNA: TGTGCCAGCAGCTTGGGCATTAGCGGGAGGTTCTTC
CDR3: CASSLGISGRFF

D: TRBD1
size: -
J: TRBJ2-7
V: TRBV10-3
DNA: TGTGCCATCACTACCACAGGGGGCGGACCCTACGAGCAGTACTTC
CDR3: CAITTTGGGPYEQYF

D: -
size: many
J: TRBJ1-1
V: TRBV14
DNA: TGTGCCAGCACCCCCCAGGTGAACACTGAAGCTTTCTTT
CDR3: CASTPQVNTEAFF

D: TRBD1
size: -
J: TRBJ1-5
V: TRBV30
DNA: TGTGCCTGGACAAGGGACAGGGGCAATCAGCCCCAGCATTTT
CDR3: CAWTRDRGNQPQHF

D: TRBD1
size: -
J: TRBJ1-2
V: TRBV19
DNA: TGTGCCAGTAGCTTCGGACAGGGGCTTCTCTATGGCTACACCTTC
CDR3: CASSFGQGLLYGYTF

D: -
size: -
J: TRBJ2-5
V: TRBV18
DNA: TGTGCCAGCTCACCACCTATAACATCTACAGATGCAGAGACCCAGTACTTC
CDR3: CASSPPITSTDAETQYF

D: -
size: -
J: TRBJ2-5
V: TRBV5-4
DNA: TGTGCCAGCAGCCCGGCAGGGGACATACAAGAGACCCAGTACTTC
CDR3: CASSPAGDIQETQYF

D: -
size: -
J: TRBJ2-6
V: TRBV7-3
DNA: TGTGCCAGCAGCTTAAACGGAGGGTCGGGGGCCAACGTCCTGACTTTC
CDR3: CASSLNGGSGANVLTF

D: TRBD1
size: -
J: TRBJ1-5
V: TRBV7-9
DNA: TGTGCCAGCAGTTCAACGGGACAGGGGGATCAGCCCCAGCATTTT
CDR3: CASSSTGQGDQPQHF

D: -
size: few
J: TRBJ2-3
V: TRBV18
DNA: TGTGCCAGCTCACCCATTAGCCAAAGCACAGATACGCAGTATTTT
CDR3: CASSPISQSTDTQYF

D: TRBD2
size: few
J: TRBJ2-7
V: TRBV19
DNA: TGTGCCAGTAGTGCCCAACTAGCGGGAGTCTACGAGCAGTACTTC
CDR3: CASSAQLAGVYEQYF

D: -
size: -
J: TRBJ2-7
V: TRBV9
DNA: TGTGCCAGCAGCGTAGACCAGGCACACAGCTCCTACGAGCAGTACTTC
CDR3: CASSVDQAHSSYEQYF

D: TRBD1
size: -
J: TRBJ1-4
V: TRBV5-4
DNA: TGTGCCAGCAGCTTGGTCCCAGGGGGCAGTGAAAAACTGTTTTTT
CDR3: CASSLVPGGSEKLFF

D: TRBD1
size: -
J: TRBJ1-1
V: TRBV29-1
DNA: TGCAGCGTGACAGGGGGGGATGAAAACACTGAAGCTTTCTTT
CDR3: CSVTGGDENTEAFF

D: TRBD1
size: -
J: TRBJ1-2
V: TRBV6-5
DNA: TGTGCCAGCAATCGGGACAGATATGGCTACACCTTC
CDR3: CASNRDRYGYTF

D: -
size: -
J: TRBJ1-1
V: TRBV10-2
DNA: TGCGCCAGTCAGACAGTGAACACTGAAGCTTTCTTT
CDR3: CASQTVNTEAFF

D: TRBD1
size: -
J: TRBJ2-1
V: TRBV7-9
DNA: TGTGCCAGCAGCGGGGAGGGACAGGGCTACAATGAGCAGTTCTTC
CDR3: CASSGEGQGYNEQFF

D: TRBD2
size: -
J: TRBJ2-5
V: TRBV28
DNA: TGTGCCAGCAACACCGGGACTAGCGCTTTTGCCCAGTACTTC
CDR3: CASNTGTSAFAQYF

D: TRBD1
size: -
J: TRBJ1-1
V: TRBV5-1
DNA: TGCGCCAGCAGCCATGGACAGGGCCACACTGAAGCTTTCTTT
CDR3: CASSHGQGHTEAFF

D: -
size: once
J: TRBJ1-1
V: TRBV19
DNA: TGTGCCAGTAGTATAAACAGGTGGACTGAAGCTTTCTTT
CDR3: CASSINRWTEAFF

D: -
size: -
J: TRBJ2-7
V: TRBV2
DNA: TGTGCCAGCAGTGGACCGGGACTGTTGTACTTC
CDR3: CASSGPGLLYF